The entry below describes one T cell receptor (beta chain). In the authors' workflow: How many nucleated cells were present was estimated from reference gene primer amplification. Data came from immunoSEQ multiplex PCR; TCRdb stores just in-frame clones and leaves some out. V and J calls and clone size are given by that table; D and trimming were obtained from the DNA. The table shows over 100,000 clones, with more than 80% occurring only once. The CDR3 totals 15 residues. CDR1 SNHLY and CDR2 FYNNEI come from the germline V gene. After removal of 7 bases from V and 7 bases from J, the junction contained 9 bases not matched to a gene. This sample was taken from a study of blood T cell repertoires in COVID-19. Whole-study context: COVID-19 samples collected from the United States, Italy and Spain covered acute and convalescent phases. PBMCs, B-cell-depleted T cells, or T cells provided the cDNA or gDNA that made up the material.

The specimen was peripheral blood. The source is a human donor in a cohort sampled during active COVID-19. The chain recombines TRBV2 with TRBJ1-6; 8 positions agree with TRBD1. CDR3 nucleotides: TGTGCCAGCACCACAGGGGGTATAAGGAATTCACCCCTCCACTTT. Amino acid sequence: CASTTGGIRNSPLHF.